A selection of T cell receptor beta chains follows, all from one sample in a study of blood T cell repertoires in COVID-19. Sequenced by immunoSEQ multiplex PCR; TCRdb stores in-frame clones only, minus some. The sample contains 69,000 or so clones, 80% to 90% of which appear only once. The material sequenced was peripheral blood. The source of these receptors is a woman over 75 with active or convalescent COVID-19. CDR3s include the opening cysteine and the closing phenylalanine or tryptophan. A D gene is named only where the DNA matches it firmly. Clone sizes are given selectively: once, few, many, or a class where the clone is expanded.

abundance	v_gene	j_gene	d_gene	CDR3aa	CDR3nt
few	TRBV30	TRBJ2-2	TRBD2	CAWSVGRVAGESGELFF	TGTGCCTGGAGTGTGGGTCGAGTAGCGGGAGAATCCGGGGAGCTGTTTTTT
.	TRBV5-1	TRBJ1-2	.	CASSLGPPINYGYTF	TGCGCCAGCAGCTTGGGGCCCCCCATTAACTATGGCTACACCTTC
.	TRBV19	TRBJ1-2	.	CASSTKAAGPNYGYTF	TGTGCCAGTAGTACCAAGGCGGCAGGGCCTAACTATGGCTACACCTTC
.	TRBV9	TRBJ1-5	TRBD1	CASSVGTGNQPQHF	TGTGCCAGCAGCGTTGGGACAGGGAATCAGCCCCAGCATTTT
.	TRBV11-3	TRBJ2-2	TRBD1	CASSLAGTENTGELFF	TGTGCCAGCAGCTTAGCTGGGACAGAGAACACCGGGGAGCTGTTTTTT
.	TRBV19	TRBJ2-7	.	CASSSGPILSYEQYF	TGTGCCAGTAGTTCGGGTCCTATCCTCTCCTACGAGCAGTACTTC
.	TRBV20-1	TRBJ2-7	.	CSASAYYEQYF	TGCAGTGCCAGCGCTTACTACGAGCAGTACTTC
.	TRBV6-4	TRBJ2-7	.	CASRRKGPEQYF	TGTGCCAGCAGGCGGAAGGGGCCCGAGCAGTACTTC
.	TRBV6-6	TRBJ1-2	.	CASSYARDIGGYTF	TGTGCCAGCAGTTACGCGAGGGACATCGGTGGCTACACCTTC
.	TRBV11-2	TRBJ2-1	TRBD2	CASSLVPGLIYNEQFF	TGTGCCAGCAGCTTAGTGCCGGGACTAATCTACAATGAGCAGTTCTTC
.	TRBV11-1	TRBJ1-2	.	CASSPGQYLSGDTF	TGTGCCAGCAGCCCTGGACAGTACTTGAGTGGGGACACCTTC
.	TRBV27	TRBJ2-1	.	CASSWFRWADSYNEQFF	TGTGCCAGCAGTTGGTTCCGTTGGGCCGACTCCTACAATGAGCAGTTCTTC
.	TRBV19	TRBJ2-7	.	CASSPQGTYEQYF	TGTGCCAGTAGTCCGCAGGGAACCTACGAGCAGTACTTC
.	TRBV19	TRBJ2-2	TRBD1	CASSPGLGGPGELFF	TGTGCCAGTAGCCCGGGTCTAGGGGGCCCCGGGGAGCTGTTTTTT
few	TRBV10-3	TRBJ1-1	.	CAIRDRLENTEAFF	TGTGCCATCAGAGACAGGTTGGAGAACACTGAAGCTTTCTTT
few	TRBV10-3	TRBJ2-7	TRBD1	CAIRAEGTAEYEQYF	TGTGCCATCAGAGCTGAAGGGACAGCCGAGTACGAGCAGTACTTC
.	TRBV29-1	TRBJ1-2	TRBD1	CSAESGGWGYTF	TGCAGCGCGGAGTCAGGGGGCTGGGGCTACACCTTC
.	TRBV2	TRBJ1-5	TRBD1	CASNGQVPNQPQHF	TGTGCCAGCAACGGACAGGTCCCCAATCAGCCCCAGCATTTT
.	TRBV13	TRBJ1-1	TRBD1	CASSFGQGRAEAFF	TGTGCCAGCAGCTTTGGACAGGGGAGGGCTGAAGCTTTCTTT
.	TRBV18	TRBJ2-7	.	CASSLPTQGWGEQYF	TGTGCCAGCTCACTTCCGACGCAGGGCTGGGGCGAGCAGTACTTC
.	TRBV4-3	TRBJ1-4	.	CASSQDHAEVGNEKLFF	TGCGCCAGCAGCCAAGATCATGCGGAAGTGGGTAATGAAAAACTGTTTTTT
.	TRBV27	TRBJ2-1	TRBD2	CASSPLTSGTSGKNEQFF	TGTGCCAGCAGTCCTCTAACCTCCGGGACTAGCGGGAAAAATGAGCAGTTCTTC
.	TRBV7-9	TRBJ1-3	.	CASSWGGSGNTIYF	TGTGCCAGCAGTTGGGGAGGATCTGGAAACACCATATATTTT
.	TRBV27	TRBJ2-7	TRBD2	CASSLRFWASGLVDEQYF	TGTGCCAGCAGTTTACGGTTTTGGGCTAGCGGGTTAGTGGACGAGCAGTACTTC
.	TRBV5-5	TRBJ1-4	.	CASSASYRAVNEKLFF	TGTGCCAGCAGCGCGAGCTACAGGGCGGTTAATGAAAAACTGTTTTTT
.	TRBV18	TRBJ2-1	.	CASSRTVFRNEQFF	TGTGCCAGCTCACGGACTGTCTTCAGGAATGAGCAGTTCTTC
.	TRBV7-9	TRBJ2-3	.	CASSDRFSASTDTQYF	TGTGCCAGCAGCGACAGGTTTTCTGCTAGCACAGATACGCAGTATTTT
.	TRBV4-3	TRBJ2-1	.	CASSQKWGVHEQFF	TGCGCCAGCAGCCAAAAATGGGGGGTCCATGAGCAGTTCTTC
.	TRBV28	TRBJ2-7	.	CASTNNFQREQYF	TGTGCCAGCACCAACAATTTCCAGCGGGAGCAGTACTTC
.	TRBV6-5	TRBJ1-1	.	CASTRSRGLNTEAFF	TGTGCCAGCACCAGGTCAAGGGGGTTAAACACTGAAGCTTTCTTT
.	TRBV24-1	TRBJ2-3	TRBD2	CATSDPVGGGADTQYF	TGTGCCACCAGTGACCCAGTTGGGGGAGGGGCTGATACGCAGTATTTT
.	TRBV18	TRBJ2-5	.	CASSPPREGETQYF	TGTGCCAGCTCACCACCTCGGGAAGGGGAGACCCAGTACTTC
.	TRBV27	TRBJ1-2	.	CASRHSHGYTF	TGTGCCAGCCGCCACAGCCATGGCTACACCTTC
.	TRBV11-3	TRBJ1-6	.	CASSLDQVSPLHF	TGTGCCAGCAGCTTAGATCAGGTTTCACCCCTCCACTTT
.	TRBV18	TRBJ1-5	.	CASSRDNNQPQHF	TGTGCCAGCTCTCGGGACAACAATCAGCCCCAGCATTTT
.	TRBV6-1	TRBJ2-1	TRBD1	CASSEADRVPYNEQFF	TGTGCCAGCAGTGAAGCCGACAGGGTCCCCTACAATGAGCAGTTCTTC
.	TRBV6-5	TRBJ2-1	.	CASTPTRSSNEQFF	TGTGCCAGCACTCCGACCCGCTCTAGCAATGAGCAGTTCTTC
once	TRBV5-1	TRBJ1-2	TRBD1	CASSLTGQALYGYTF	TGCGCCAGCAGCTTGACTGGACAGGCTCTTTATGGCTACACCTTC
.	TRBV5-4	TRBJ1-2	.	CASSLGQIPHYGYTF	TGTGCCAGCAGCTTGGGACAAATTCCGCACTATGGCTACACCTTC
.	TRBV27	TRBJ2-1	TRBD2	CASRGGLAGGYEQFF	TGTGCCAGCAGGGGAGGTCTAGCGGGAGGTTATGAGCAGTTCTTC
.	TRBV6-6	TRBJ2-5	TRBD1	CASSFPDGTGMETQYF	TGTGCCAGCAGCTTCCCGGACGGGACAGGGATGGAGACCCAGTACTTC
.	TRBV9	TRBJ2-3	.	CASSVTTSTDTQYF	TGTGCCAGCAGCGTAACCACTAGCACAGATACGCAGTATTTT
.	TRBV7-2	TRBJ1-5	.	CASSLDSMFQPQHF	TGTGCCAGCAGCTTAGACTCTATGTTTCAGCCCCAGCATTTT
.	TRBV25-1	TRBJ2-2	TRBD1	CASREDRVNTGELFF	TGTGCCAGCAGGGAGGACAGGGTGAACACCGGGGAGCTGTTTTTT
.	TRBV7-2	TRBJ1-6	TRBD1	CASSSQGRNSPLHF	TGTGCCAGCAGCTCACAGGGGAGGAATTCACCCCTCCACTTT
.	TRBV3-1/TRBV3-2	TRBJ1-3	.	CASSQVAGNSGNTIYF	TGTGCCAGCAGCCAAGTTGCCGGGAACTCTGGAAACACCATATATTTT
.	TRBV29-1	TRBJ1-2	TRBD1	CSVGGQGVGTF	TGCAGCGTTGGGGGACAGGGGGTTGGGACCTTC
.	TRBV28	TRBJ2-3	.	CASSSPGSTSTDTQYF	TGTGCCAGCAGCTCCCCAGGTTCTACTAGCACAGATACGCAGTATTTT
.	TRBV5-5	TRBJ2-5	.	CASSLDGGTVQETQYF	TGTGCCAGCAGCTTGGACGGAGGGACAGTTCAAGAGACCCAGTACTTC
once	TRBV30	TRBJ1-1	TRBD1	CACNRGPNTEAFF	TGTGCCTGTAACAGGGGGCCGAACACTGAAGCTTTCTTT
once	TRBV19	TRBJ2-5	TRBD2	CASSIVASGTRRETQYF	TGTGCCAGTAGTATAGTGGCTAGCGGGACGAGGCGGGAGACCCAGTACTTC
.	TRBV5-4	TRBJ1-2	.	CASSYSQTGFGGYTF	TGTGCCAGCAGCTACTCCCAGACAGGCTTTGGGGGCTACACCTTC
.	TRBV19	TRBJ2-1	TRBD2	CASSIASGTYNEQFF	TGTGCCAGTAGTATAGCTAGCGGGACCTACAATGAGCAGTTCTTC
.	TRBV28	TRBJ2-1	TRBD2	CASSSAGGPNEQFF	TGTGCCAGCAGTTCAGCGGGAGGGCCGAATGAGCAGTTCTTC